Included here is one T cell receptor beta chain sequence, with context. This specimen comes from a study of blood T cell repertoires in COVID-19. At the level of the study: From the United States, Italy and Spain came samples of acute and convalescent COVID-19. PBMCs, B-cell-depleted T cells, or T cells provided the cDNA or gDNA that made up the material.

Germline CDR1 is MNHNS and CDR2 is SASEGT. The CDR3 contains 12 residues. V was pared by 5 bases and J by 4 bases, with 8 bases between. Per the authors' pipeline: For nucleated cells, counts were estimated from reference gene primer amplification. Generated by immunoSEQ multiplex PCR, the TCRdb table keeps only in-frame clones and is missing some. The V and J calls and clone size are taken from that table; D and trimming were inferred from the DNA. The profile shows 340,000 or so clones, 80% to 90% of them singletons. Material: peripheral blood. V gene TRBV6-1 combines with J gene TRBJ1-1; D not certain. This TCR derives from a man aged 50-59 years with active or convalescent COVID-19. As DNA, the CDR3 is TGTGCCAGCAGTCGGGAGTCCACTGAAGCTTTCTTT. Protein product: CASSRESTEAFF.